These 32 T cell receptor beta chains share one sample of origin, sequenced in a study of control samples from healthy donors and cancer patients (dated by TCRdb to the early 2020s). Receptors were amplified or captured by the immunoSEQ multiplex PCR assay. The source is immuneACCESS, and TCRdb retained only in-frame sequences with V and J called. Part of the clones is not carried over; for the studies checked, unresolved V genes explain less than half of this, and the remainder is unexplained. Here the sample has around 48,000 clones; nearly 95% occur a single time. About 20% of the sample is taken by the ten largest. Sequencing was carried out using PBMCs. The receptor source for this set is a woman aged 45-65 years with head and neck cancer.

The chain is built from TRBV12-3 or TRBV12-4 and TRBJ1-5; D gene ambiguous. The CDR3 has 12 amino acids. Trimming took 5 bases from V and 5 from J, leaving 7 bases between them. Written as DNA, the CDR3 is TGTGCCAGCAGTCCCCCCGATCAGCCCCAGCATTTT. Translated, it gives CASSPPDQPQHF.

V and J are TRBV7-3 and TRBJ2-1; 7 nucleotides agree with TRBD1. Germline V gene data show CDR1 as SGHTA and CDR2 as FQGTGA. Unmatched junction bases numbered 2, after V lost 1 base and J lost 8 bases. The CDR3 covers 13 residues. CDR3 DNA sequence: TGTGCCAGCAGCTTAAGAGGGGGCTATGAGCAGTTCTTC. Residues: CASSLRGGYEQFF.

The chain joins TRBV7-2 to TRBJ2-2; the D call may be TRBD1 or TRBD2 (5 bases each). The germline gives CDR1 SGHTA, CDR2 FQGNSA. With 1 base removed from V and 9 bases from J, the gap between germline ends came to 9 bases. The CDR3 contains 13 residues. The CDR3 sequence: CASSLEGTRELFF. The CDR3 DNA sequence: TGTGCCAGCAGCTTAGAAGGGACCAGGGAGCTGTTTTTT.

The CDR3 nucleotides are TGTGCCAGCACCCCGACCCCGTGGAGCACTGAAGCTTTCTTT. Amino acid sequence: CASTPTPWSTEAFF. The V call is TRBV11-2, the J call TRBJ1-1; the D is unclear. V was cut by 7 bases and J by 4 bases, with 16 bases left in between. The CDR3 is 14 residues long. Germline assignment: CDR1 SGHAT and CDR2 FQNNGV.

V usage is TRBV10-3 and J usage is TRBJ2-7, with D tentatively TRBD1 (5 bases). The CDR3 sequence is 13 residues long. V dropped 3 bases and J dropped 2 bases, with 8 bases sitting between them. Germline lookup yields CDR1 ENHRY and CDR2 SYGVKD. DNA of the CDR3: TGTGCCATCAGTGAAATAGGGGCCTACGAGCAGTACTTC. The encoded protein is CAISEIGAYEQYF.

The rearrangement joins TRBV6-5 to TRBJ1-3; 10 bases align to TRBD1. Germline values: CDR1 MNHEY, CDR2 SVGAGI. This CDR3 is 15 amino acids long. V lost 5 bases to trimming and J lost 2 bases; unmatched junction nucleotides: 3. As DNA, the CDR3 is TGTGCCAGCAGTACGGGACAGGGGACTGGAAACACCATATATTTT. It translates to CASSTGQGTGNTIYF.

The table lists this clone with a few counts. This chain connects TRBV2 to TRBJ1-5; the D gene is possibly TRBD1 (5 bases). The germline gives CDR1 SNHLY, CDR2 FYNNEI. The CDR3 consists of 13 residues. The germline V and J ends were trimmed by 7 bases and 7 bases, with 14 bases remaining between them. This CDR3 is CASKGRGVQPQHF. CDR3 coding DNA: TGTGCCAGCAAGGGGCGTGGGGTACAGCCCCAGCATTTT. Full variable domain (rest looked up from reference TRBV2 and TRBJ1-5): EPEVTQTPSHQVTQMGQEVILRCVPISNHLYFYWYRQILGQKVEFLVSFYNNEISEKSEIFDDQFSVERPDGSNFTLKIRSTKLEDSAMYFCASKGRGVQPQHFGDGTRLSIL.

The V and J genes are TRBV2 and TRBJ2-1; 9 nucleotides match TRBD2. V was clipped by 0 bases and J by 3 bases; unmatched bases: 6. CDR1 is SNHLY and CDR2 is FYNNEI in the germline V gene. CDR3 length: 17 residues. CDR3 region: CASSEALAGKNYNEQFF. Written as DNA, the CDR3 is TGTGCCAGCAGTGAAGCCCTAGCGGGGAAAAACTACAATGAGCAGTTCTTC.

The chain recombines TRBV6-5 with TRBJ1-2, with D unresolved. The germline V gene encodes CDR1 MNHEY and CDR2 SVGAGI. This CDR3 is built from 15 residues. The V end lost 2 bases, the J end lost 0 bases, and 10 bases lay between the germline ends. DNA of the CDR3: TGTGCCAGCAGTTACGTCGGAGTAGCTAACTATGGCTACACCTTC. Encoded protein: CASSYVGVANYGYTF.

The chain recombines TRBV7-2 with TRBJ2-3; 8 nucleotides line up with TRBD2. The V gene's germline CDR1 is SGHTA and CDR2 FQGNSA. The CDR3 is made up of 14 amino acids. Trimming cost V 6 bases and J 6 bases; bases outside gene matches: 8. CDR3 sequence reads: CASRLGLVSDTQYF. In nucleotides, the CDR3 is TGTGCCAGCAGGTTGGGACTAGTGAGTGATACGCAGTATTTT.

The rearrangement links TRBV7-9 to TRBJ2-1, with 7 nucleotides matching TRBD2. The CDR3 sequence is 13 residues long. V trimming: 0 bases; J trimming: 10 bases; junction bases outside the gene matches: 3. Germline lookup yields CDR1 SEHNR and CDR2 FQNEAQ (reference sequence). The CDR3 here is CASSLAGSGEQFF. The CDR3 DNA follows: TGTGCCAGCAGCTTAGCGGGTAGCGGGGAGCAGTTCTTC. The full variable domain, rest sourced from reference TRBV7-9 and TRBJ2-1, is DTGVSQNPRHKITKRGQNVTFRCDPISEHNRLYWYRQTLGQGPEFLTYFQNEAQLEKSRLLSDRFSAERPKGSFSTLEIQRTEQGDSAMYLCASSLAGSGEQFFGPGTRLTVL.

The genes are TRBV12-3 or TRBV12-4 and TRBJ1-6; TRBD1 might be the D (5 bases). V was clipped by 8 bases and J by 5 bases, with 7 bases between them. This CDR3 is 12 amino acids long. Written as DNA, the CDR3 is TGTGCCAGCTCAGGGAATAATTCACCCCTCCACTTT. It codes for CASSGNNSPLHF.

The chain has TRBV2 and TRBJ2-7; TRBD1 is a possible D gene (6 bases). CDR1 is SNHLY and CDR2 is FYNNEI in the germline V gene. Trimming removed 2 bases from V and 3 bases from J, with 11 bases in between. CDR3 length: 14 amino acids. For the CDR3, the DNA is TGTGCCAGCAGTGAATCCCCAGGGGACTACGAGCAGTACTTC. Translating it yields CASSESPGDYEQYF.

This sequence joins TRBV3-1 (or the pseudogene TRBV3-2) and TRBJ2-5; D call uncertain. The CDR3 covers 12 residues. The germline V gene encodes CDR1 LGHDT and CDR2 YNNKEL (reference sequence). The ends were cut back, 4 bases at V and 3 bases at J, with 6 bases in the middle. CDR3 protein: CASSPFKETQYF. DNA of the CDR3: TGTGCCAGCAGCCCTTTCAAAGAGACCCAGTACTTC.

V is TRBV14 and J is TRBJ2-5, with TRBD1 identical over 8 bases. The length of the CDR3 is 18 residues. The trim removed 1 base at V and 1 base at J, leaving 11 bases unmatched. Germline V gene sequence: CDR1 SGHDN, CDR2 FVKESK. CDR3 residues: CASSQAGTGSPRQETQYF. The CDR3 DNA reads as TGTGCCAGCAGCCAAGCCGGGACAGGCTCCCCTCGCCAAGAGACCCAGTACTTC.

This chain uses TRBV10-1 with TRBJ2-1; 10 bases fit TRBD1. After removal of 5 bases from V and 6 bases from J, the junction contained 1 base not matched to a gene. This CDR3 comprises 13 residues. The germline gives CDR1 WNHNN, CDR2 SYGVQD (reference sequence). CDR3 sequence: CASSRTGGNEQFF. The CDR3 DNA reads as TGCGCCAGCAGTCGGACAGGGGGCAATGAGCAGTTCTTC.

This rearrangement joins TRBV29-1 to TRBJ2-1; D is unclear. There are 12 residues in the CDR3. Germline V lookup: CDR1 SQVTM, CDR2 ANQGSEA. Trimming left V 5 bases short and J 5 bases short, with 10 bases between. The CDR3: CSVRGANNEQFF. CDR3 DNA: TGCAGCGTTCGCGGAGCTAACAATGAGCAGTTCTTC.

This chain connects TRBV24-1 to TRBJ1-5; no reliable D call. The CDR3 is 14 residues long. CDR1 is KGHDR, CDR2 SFDVKD, per germline. The V end lost 4 bases, the J end lost 0 bases, and 6 bases lay between the germline ends. This chain's CDR3 is CATSEQLSNQPQHF. In nucleotides, the CDR3 is TGTGCCACCAGTGAACAACTTAGCAATCAGCCCCAGCATTTT.

The genes are TRBV10-2 and TRBJ1-5; D unclear. Trimming cost V 3 bases and J 0 bases, with 6 bases left between them. Germline CDR1 and CDR2: WSHSY and SAAADI. The CDR3 spans 14 residues. CDR3 sequence: CASSDSDSNQPQHF. CDR3 nucleotide sequence: TGCGCCAGCAGTGACAGCGATAGCAATCAGCCCCAGCATTTT.

The rearrangement links TRBV30 to TRBJ1-3, with D unclear. The CDR3 length is 16 residues. The V gene lost 0 bases and the J gene lost 2 bases, with 14 bases spanning the gap. CDR1 GTSNPN and CDR2 SVGIG come from the germline V gene (reference sequence). The DNA for the CDR3 is TGTGCCTGGAGTGTACGACGGGGTTCGCCTGGAAACACCATATATTTT. Translating gives CAWSVRRGSPGNTIYF.

The V call is TRBV27, the J call TRBJ2-2; a possible D gene is TRBD1 (5 bases). V lost 1 base to trimming and J lost 7 bases, with 7 bases between them. The CDR3 spans 13 residues. Germline V lookup: CDR1 MNHEY, CDR2 SMNVEV (reference sequence). The CDR3 DNA is TGTGCCAGCAGTTTATATCAGGGCGGGGAGCTGTTTTTT. Translation gives CASSLYQGGELFF.

The genes are TRBV2 and TRBJ2-7, with D unclear. The CDR3 is made up of 12 amino acids. V lost 4 bases and J lost 2, with 6 bases in between. In germline, CDR1 is SNHLY, CDR2 FYNNEI. The CDR3 DNA sequence: TGTGCCAGCAGTGCGGCAGCCTACGAGCAGTACTTC. It encodes CASSAAAYEQYF.

This chain uses TRBV28 with TRBJ1-6; D not certain. Germline V CDR1 and CDR2: MDHEN, SYDVKM. Trimming shortened V by 8 bases and J by 7 bases, and 12 bases separated the two germline ends. This CDR3 is built from 13 residues. CDR3 DNA sequence: TGTGCCAGCCATGGCAGTAGGAATTCACCCCTCCACTTT. Translation gives CASHGSRNSPLHF.

With regard to this clone: Other nucleotide sequences from this sample produce the same CDR3. CDR3 sequence reads: CASSEDRYEQYF. The CDR3 DNA sequence: TGTGCCAGCAGTGAAGACAGGTACGAGCAGTACTTC. J is TRBJ2-7 and V is TRBV28, with D possibly TRBD1 on 6 matching bases. Trimming pared 5 bases from V and 4 bases from J, leaving 9 bases between. The length of the CDR3 is 12 residues. Germline V gene sequence: CDR1 MDHEN, CDR2 SYDVKM.

The rearrangement uses TRBV28 and TRBJ2-3; 8 bases fit TRBD2. J lost 0 bases, V lost 2 bases, and 4 bases had no gene match. Germline CDR1 is MDHEN and CDR2 is SYDVKM. The CDR3 consists of 16 residues. DNA for the CDR3: TGTGCCAGCAGTTTAGTTAGCGGGGCTAGCACAGATACGCAGTATTTT. Protein product: CASSLVSGASTDTQYF.

The chain employs TRBV5-1 and TRBJ1-5; no reliable D call. The CDR3 totals 15 residues. Looked up from germline, CDR1 is SGHRS and CDR2 is YFSETQ. V lost 0 bases and J lost 0, with 7 bases in between. The CDR3 region has the DNA TGCGCCAGCAGCTTGGGGCACAATAGCAATCAGCCCCAGCATTTT. Protein product: CASSLGHNSNQPQHF.

The rearrangement links TRBV2 to TRBJ2-7; D remains ambiguous. The CDR3 loop spans 12 amino acids. V lost 8 bases and J lost 3, with 11 bases in between. Germline V gene sequence: CDR1 SNHLY, CDR2 FYNNEI. The CDR3 sequence: CASSLESYEQYF. CDR3 sequence (DNA): TGTGCCAGCTCTCTGGAGAGCTACGAGCAGTACTTC. The full variable domain, rest sourced from reference TRBV2 and TRBJ2-7, is EPEVTQTPSHQVTQMGQEVILRCVPISNHLYFYWYRQILGQKVEFLVSFYNNEISEKSEIFDDQFSVERPDGSNFTLKIRSTKLEDSAMYFCASSLESYEQYFGPGTRLTVT.

Notes on this clone: One end of the junction varies from germline; a read error may be responsible. The rearrangement joins TRBV5-1 to TRBJ1-2; tentative D call: TRBD1 (6 bases). CDR1 is SGHRS, CDR2 YFSETQ, per germline. This CDR3 is built from 13 residues. The CDR3 loop reads CASSLDRNYGYTF. CDR3 in DNA: TGCGCCAGCAGTTTGGACAGAAACTATGGCTACACCTTC.

The CDR3 spells CASSFRPAGRRDTQYF. The CDR3 DNA follows: TGTGCCAGCAGCTTTCGGCCAGCGGGGCGACGAGATACGCAGTATTTT. V is TRBV5-8 and J is TRBJ2-3; 7 bases are a match to TRBD2. The CDR3 contains 16 residues. Germline lookup yields CDR1 SGHTS and CDR2 YDEGEE. V lost 2 bases to trimming and J lost 5 bases; unmatched junction nucleotides: 11.

The chain carries TRBV28 and TRBJ1-5; a possible D gene is TRBD1 (5 bases). CDR3 length: 15 amino acids. Germline V gene lookup returns CDR1 MDHEN and CDR2 SYDVKM. V lost 6 bases to trimming and J lost 2 bases, with 14 bases between them. CDR3 residues: CASSSGDGRNQPQHF. CDR3 DNA: TGTGCCAGCAGCTCCGGGGACGGTCGCAATCAGCCCCAGCATTTT.

A few counts support this clone. The chain is built from TRBV6-6 and TRBJ2-4; 13 bases agree with TRBD2. CDR3 length: 18 amino acids. CDR1 is MNHNY, CDR2 SVGAGI, per germline (reference sequence). V lost 5 bases to trimming and J lost 0 bases; unmatched junction nucleotides: 7. CDR3 DNA: TGTGCCAGCAGTCATGGGACTAGCGGGGTCCTAGCCAAAAACATTCAGTACTTC. Translating gives CASSHGTSGVLAKNIQYF.

The chain couples TRBV5-5 to TRBJ1-4; D not resolved. This CDR3 spans 15 amino acids. Germline V gene lookup returns CDR1 SGHKS and CDR2 YYEKEE (reference sequence). The germline V and J ends were trimmed by 2 bases and 0 bases, with 8 bases remaining between them. The CDR3 bases are TGTGCCAGCAGCTTCGGACGGGCAACTAATGAAAAACTGTTTTTT. Translated, it gives CASSFGRATNEKLFF.